The sequence of this TCR beta chain was determined in a study of T cell repertoires in cytomegalovirus infection. Study-wide context: Evidence of both CMV infection and a matching HLA type came from public TCR beta signatures.

Looked up from germline, CDR1 is LGHNA and CDR2 is YSLEER. V lost 1 base, J lost 3 bases, and 10 bases lay in between. The CDR3 runs 14 residues. TCRdb called the reads again in MiXCR, with one record for every CDR3 protein. Altogether 400,000 or so distinct CDR3 sequences are present, roughly 30% being singletons, with the ten largest covering roughly an eighth. Study outcomes and limitations: Summed public TCR beta family frequency identified CMV carriers bearing the relevant HLA. In two of eight donors, the top clonotype was HLA-C-restricted CMV-specific.

As concerns this clonotype: Its antigen is not identified.

The TCR originated in a human donor in good health (CMV status not recorded). Some clones in this sample may be carry-over from other donors' samples. This rearrangement joins TRBV4-3 to TRBJ2-7; D is possibly TRBD2 (5 bases). Sequenced sample: PBMCs. The chain's CDR3 is CASSQVDGDYEQYF. For the CDR3, the DNA is TGCGCCAGCAGCCAAGTGGACGGGGACTACGAGCAGTACTTC.